This T cell receptor (beta chain) was recovered during a study of shared clonotypes between healthy human individuals. Positive CCR7 selection of CD45RO-negative cells yielded the naive CD8 cells, and terminally differentiated effector memory CD45RA+ cells were excluded. Those who donated, Caucasian adults without exception, all lived in Nashville, Tennessee. Points from the study as a whole: Memory subsets had estimated richness that was generally smaller than that of naive subsets. When naive CD4 clonotypes were compared across a few donors, about 4.8% were shared.

In germline, CDR1 is MNHEY, CDR2 SVGAGI. The CDR3 has 12 residues. Trimming stripped 4 bases from V and 2 bases from J, with 4 bases between. Sequencing used immunoSEQ multiplex PCR; TCRdb keeps in-frame clones, though not all of them. The sample lists some 2,000,000 clones, over 85% occurring once. In the case of this clone: Its target is unknown. The same CDR3 also results from other DNA sequences found in this sample.

V is TRBV6-5 and J is TRBJ2-3; D gene ambiguous. The origin of this receptor is a man younger than 35 in good health. Source material: naive CD8+ T cells sorted from blood. CDR3 protein: CASSSNTDTQYF. DNA of the CDR3: TGTGCCAGCAGTTCAAACACAGATACGCAGTATTTT.